This is a list of T cell receptor beta chains from one sample in a study of Tregs in tolerant kidney transplant recipients. Sequenced by immunoSEQ multiplex PCR; TCRdb stores in-frame clones only, minus some. The repertoire consists of just over 15,000 clones, with nearly 55% occurring once and the leading ten covering 3.3%. These receptors lack a known antigen. Material: CD4+ T cells from blood cultured with allogeneic cells, obtained before the transplant. The receptor set was obtained from a human patient who received a combined kidney and bone marrow transplant. CDR3s include the opening cysteine and the closing phenylalanine or tryptophan. Each record gives: D gene, clone size, J gene, V gene, CDR3 protein, CDR3 DNA. D genes are given only for firm matches. Size values are once, few and many counts, or a class for expanded clones, and some rows have none.

>-|few|TRBJ2-3|TRBV7-2
CASSFGVGDTQYF
TGTGCCAGCAGCTTCGGGGTGGGAGATACGCAGTATTTT
>-|-|TRBJ1-6|TRBV27
CASARAGGRNSPLHF
TGTGCCAGCGCCCGCGCGGGGGGGAGGAATTCACCCCTCCACTTT
>-|-|TRBJ2-3|TRBV7-9
CASSLNFGHQDTQYF
TGTGCCAGCAGCTTAAATTTTGGACACCAAGATACGCAGTATTTT
>TRBD1|-|TRBJ2-7|TRBV28
CASSTFDRGIF
TGTGCCAGCAGTACCTTCGACAGGGGGATTTTC
>-|few|TRBJ1-5|TRBV10-3
CAIRAGGNQPQHF
TGTGCCATCAGAGCGGGGGGCAATCAGCCCCAGCATTTT
>-|-|TRBJ2-1|TRBV18
CASSPSAAYNEQFF
TGTGCCAGCTCACCCTCAGCGGCCTACAATGAGCAGTTCTTC
>TRBD2|-|TRBJ2-1|TRBV7-6
CASSLRAGGPREQFF
TGTGCCAGCAGCTTAAGAGCGGGAGGGCCCCGGGAGCAGTTCTTC
>-|-|TRBJ1-2|TRBV2
CASSPVPQGLTYGYTF
TGTGCCAGCAGTCCGGTCCCCCAGGGGCTTACTTATGGCTACACCTTC
>TRBD1|-|TRBJ1-6|TRBV5-1
CASSGGQAHNSPLHF
TGCGCCAGCAGCGGGGGACAGGCGCATAATTCCCCCCTCCACTTT
>TRBD1|-|TRBJ1-1|TRBV18
CASSRQGNEAFF
TGTGCCAGCTCACGACAGGGTAACGAAGCTTTCTTT
>TRBD1|-|TRBJ1-2|TRBV5-5
CASSSRGTGVSNYGYTF
TGTGCCAGCAGCTCCCGTGGGACAGGGGTATCTAACTATGGCTACACCTTC
>-|few|TRBJ2-2|TRBV15
CATSRDWGPANTGELFF
TGTGCCACCAGCAGAGATTGGGGCCCTGCGAACACCGGGGAGCTGTTTTTT
>-|-|TRBJ1-1|TRBV6-6
CASSYPTGPKAFF
TGTGCCAGCAGTTATCCGACAGGTCCCAAAGCTTTCTTT
>TRBD2|once|TRBJ2-4|TRBV7-9
CASSVSPGGIQYF
TGTGCCAGCAGCGTAAGCCCGGGGGGCATTCAGTACTTC
>-|medium-sized|TRBJ2-2|TRBV11-3
CASSLVRSGVRGLTGELFF
TGTGCCAGCAGCTTAGTACGATCCGGGGTACGTGGATTAACCGGGGAGCTGTTTTTT
>TRBD1|-|TRBJ1-3|TRBV5-1
CASSHRGQASGNTIYF
TGCGCCAGCAGTCACAGAGGACAGGCCTCTGGAAACACCATATATTTT
>TRBD1|-|TRBJ1-5|TRBV4-1
CASSLGQGAYSNQPQHF
TGCGCCAGCAGCCTCGGACAGGGGGCTTATAGCAATCAGCCCCAGCATTTT
>-|-|TRBJ2-3|TRBV4-3
CASSLGESTDTQYF
TGCGCCAGCAGCCTCGGGGAGAGCACAGATACGCAGTATTTT
>-|-|TRBJ2-7|TRBV18
CASSPRLYSGEQYF
TGTGCCAGCTCACCACGATTGTACAGCGGCGAGCAGTACTTC
>TRBD1|-|TRBJ1-2|TRBV9
CASRQGASGYTF
TGTGCCAGCAGGCAGGGGGCTTCGGGCTACACCTTC
>-|-|TRBJ2-4|TRBV4-2
CASSPAGLDENIQYF
TGTGCCAGCAGCCCCGCGGGACTGGATGAAAACATTCAGTACTTC
>TRBD1|few|TRBJ1-2|TRBV18
CASSLGTGGYGYGYTF
TGTGCCAGCTCACTTGGGACAGGGGGCTATGGCTATGGCTACACCTTC
>TRBD2|-|TRBJ2-7|TRBV7-2
CASSLVPSGSYEQYF
TGTGCCAGCAGCTTAGTTCCTAGCGGGTCCTACGAGCAGTACTTC
>-|-|TRBJ2-1|TRBV15
CATSRAPKQGLMQFF
TGTGCCACCAGCAGAGCGCCGAAACAGGGTTTGATGCAGTTCTTC
>-|-|TRBJ2-2|TRBV7-3
CASSFPGNTGELFF
TGTGCCAGCAGCTTCCCGGGAAACACCGGGGAGCTGTTTTTT
>TRBD1|-|TRBJ2-5|TRBV18
CASSPLSHGQGAGETQYF
TGTGCCAGCTCACCACTGAGCCACGGACAGGGGGCAGGAGAGACCCAGTACTTC
>-|-|TRBJ1-2|TRBV5-6
CASSLQGVDGYTF
TGTGCCAGCAGCTTGCAGGGCGTGGATGGCTACACCTTC
>TRBD2|-|TRBJ2-2|TRBV5-1
CASSEGLAGGYGELFF
TGCGCCAGCAGTGAAGGACTAGCGGGAGGTTACGGGGAGCTGTTTTTT
>-|few|TRBJ1-2|TRBV6-1
CASIPGYTF
TGTGCCAGCATCCCGGGCTACACCTTC
>-|-|TRBJ2-5|TRBV5-1
CASSPVRQETQYF
TGCGCCAGCAGCCCCGTTCGTCAGGAGACCCAGTACTTC
>-|-|TRBJ2-7|TRBV14
CASSQYRYEQYF
TGTGCCAGCAGCCAATACAGGTACGAGCAGTACTTC
>TRBD2|-|TRBJ2-7|TRBV12-5
CASGLPFGGSLYF
TGTGCTAGTGGTTTGCCTTTCGGCGGGAGTCTGTACTTC
>-|-|TRBJ2-2|TRBV7-3
CASSSTGQMRTGELFF
TGTGCCAGCAGCTCCACCGGACAGATGAGGACCGGGGAGCTGTTTTTT
>TRBD1|-|TRBJ1-2|TRBV28
CASRLSGTEESVGGYTF
TGTGCCAGCAGACTCTCCGGGACAGAAGAATCGGTGGGTGGCTACACCTTC
>-|-|TRBJ2-7|TRBV7-2
CASSQTPAYEQYF
TGTGCCAGCAGCCAAACTCCGGCCTACGAGCAGTACTTC
>-|-|TRBJ1-1|TRBV11-3
CASGRTEAFF
TGTGCCAGCGGTAGAACTGAAGCTTTCTTT
>-|-|TRBJ2-3|TRBV15
CATSRGQGKTDTQYF
TGTGCCACCAGCAGGGGGCAGGGGAAGACAGATACGCAGTATTTT
>-|-|TRBJ1-2|TRBV10-3
CAISDRGAGGPSPNYGYTF
TGTGCCATCAGTGATAGGGGGGCGGGGGGTCCCTCCCCCAACTATGGCTACACCTTC
>-|few|TRBJ1-1|TRBV9
CASSAGGAEAFF
TGTGCCAGCAGCGCGGGGGGGGCTGAAGCTTTCTTT
>-|-|TRBJ2-7|TRBV5-1
CASSLIGPSYEQYF
TGCGCCAGCAGCTTGATTGGGCCTTCCTACGAGCAGTACTTC
>TRBD1|few|TRBJ1-3|TRBV2
CASSERRGLGNTIYF
TGTGCCAGCAGTGAGCGTAGGGGGCTGGGAAACACCATATATTTT
>TRBD2|-|TRBJ2-1|TRBV12-5
CASGLAYKTSGSSINEQFF
TGTGCTAGTGGTTTGGCTTACAAGACTAGCGGGAGTTCAATCAATGAGCAGTTCTTC
>TRBD2|-|TRBJ2-3|TRBV18
CASSPRGRGDTQYF
TGTGCCAGCTCACCACGCGGGAGAGGGGATACGCAGTATTTT
>TRBD1|-|TRBJ2-7|TRBV2
CASSEGKLGQGSYEQYF
TGTGCCAGCAGTGAAGGAAAGCTCGGACAGGGGTCCTACGAGCAGTACTTC
>-|few|TRBJ1-6|TRBV27
CASRTLGSDSPLHF
TGTGCCAGCCGGACGTTGGGGAGCGATTCACCCCTCCACTTT